This T cell receptor beta chain was identified in a study of circulating CD8 cells and anti-PD-1 response in melanoma. Live CD3+CD8+TCRalphabeta+ cells were sorted into four subsets by PD-1 and/or TIGIT. Points on this clonotype: As yet, its antigen is unknown.

Study results and limitations: DNEG was most diverse; TIGIT repertoires were least diverse.

Each library started from about 15 ng of total RNA using the QIAseq Immune Repertoire TCR panel. One entry per CDR3 protein, called by TCRdb with MiXCR from the reads. The sample records some 2,100 distinct CDR3 sequences, roughly 7.1% being singletons. The clonotype comes from a human donor with melanoma. The sequenced sample was CD8+ T cells from PBMCs, obtained at baseline or after one month of anti-PD-1 therapy (not recorded which).

This chain's CDR3 is CASSQVRQGYEQYF. The CDR3 region has the DNA TGCGCCAGCAGCCAAGTACGGCAGGGCTACGAGCAGTACTTC. V is TRBV4-1 and J is TRBJ2-7; D is possibly TRBD1 (5 bases). Looked up from germline, CDR1 is MGHRA and CDR2 is YSYEKL. The CDR3 contains 14 residues. V shed 1 base and J shed 3 bases, with 10 bases lying between them.